Following are 16 T cell receptor beta chains from one sample sequenced in a study of T cell responses to AZD1222 COVID-19 vaccine. The data were produced by immunoSEQ multiplex PCR, yet TCRdb's version contains in-frame clones alone and is incomplete. The sample lists roughly 100,000 clones, approximately 90% occurring once. The sequencing used peripheral blood, collected on day 0 of AZD1222 vaccination. The receptors were gathered from an adult in good health.

V usage is TRBV7-9 and J usage is TRBJ2-1; 10 nucleotides align to TRBD2. This CDR3 has 18 residues. J lost 5 bases, V lost 4 bases, and 14 bases had no gene match. In germline, CDR1 is SEHNR, CDR2 FQNEAQ (reference sequence). CDR3 coding DNA: TGTGCCAGCAGCTCGAGAGGTGGACTAGCGGTTAATGACAATGAGCAGTTCTTC. Translated, it gives CASSSRGGLAVNDNEQFF.

V usage is TRBV5-4 and J usage is TRBJ1-2; 11 nucleotides match TRBD1. Germline CDR1 SGHNT, CDR2 YYREEE (reference sequence). J lost 12 bases, V lost 4 bases, and 8 bases had no gene match. The CDR3 has 13 amino acids. The CDR3 is CASSLSPDRGHTF. CDR3 nucleotide sequence: TGTGCCAGCAGCCTATCTCCGGACAGGGGGCACACCTTC. Supplemented by reference TRBV5-4 and TRBJ1-2, the full variable domain reads ETGVTQSPTHLIKTRGQQVTLRCSSQSGHNTVSWYQQALGQGPQFIFQYYREEENGRGNFPPRFSGLQFPNYSSELNVNALELDDSALYLCASSLSPDRGHTFGSGTRLTVV.

The J gene is TRBJ2-3, the V gene TRBV9, with D uncertain. The CDR3 has 11 residues. From germline, CDR1 is SGDLS and CDR2 YYNGEE. Trimming left V 3 bases short and J 4 bases short, with 3 bases between. The CDR3 DNA follows: TGTGCCAGCAGCGGGGCAGATACGCAGTATTTT. Translating gives CASSGADTQYF.

This rearrangement joins TRBV9 to TRBJ1-4; 9 nucleotides agree with TRBD1. Germline V gene lookup returns CDR1 SGDLS and CDR2 YYNGEE. The CDR3 is 16 residues long. The trim removed 0 bases at V and 5 bases at J, leaving 5 bases unmatched. This CDR3 reads CASSVDPGQGNEKLFF. CDR3 nucleotide sequence: TGTGCCAGCAGCGTAGACCCCGGACAGGGGAATGAAAAACTGTTTTTT.

There are a few counts of this clone. The rearrangement links TRBV1 to TRBJ2-1; the table gives TRBD2 as D, unverified against the DNA. TRBV1 corresponds to a pseudogene. The CDR3 covers 17 residues. CDR3 nucleotides: TGCACCAGCAGCCCGAGGGGGGGCTACGGGGAGATTAATGAGCAGTTCTTC. It codes for CTSSPRGGYGEINEQFF.

In this sample, this clone turned up a few times. The chain has TRBV7-3 and TRBJ1-1; D unclear. V gave up 2 bases and J gave up 3 bases, with 7 bases separating them. Germline CDR1 SGHTA, CDR2 FQGTGA. The CDR3 runs 13 residues. CDR3 bases: TGTGCCAGCAGCTTATCCCTGGACACTGAAGCTTTCTTT. It translates to CASSLSLDTEAFF.

This clone was detected a few times. The chain uses TRBV7-3 and TRBJ1-6; D may be TRBD1 (5 bases). With 8 bases removed from V and 5 bases from J, the gap between germline ends came to 10 bases. The CDR3 covers 13 residues. Per the germline V gene, CDR1 is SGHTA and CDR2 is FQGTGA. CDR3 bases: TGTGCCAGCGGGACGGGAGATAATTCACCCCTCCACTTT. Encoded protein: CASGTGDNSPLHF.

This clone showed up just once. The rearrangement joins TRBV2 to TRBJ2-1; 9 bases are shared with TRBD2. CDR1 and CDR2 (germline): SNHLY, FYNNEI. J gave up 8 bases and V 9 bases, and 11 bases lay outside the gene matches. The CDR3 runs to 14 residues. CDR3 sequence reads: CARGERGARDEQFF. The CDR3 coding sequence is TGTGCCAGAGGCGAGCGGGGGGCACGGGATGAGCAGTTCTTC.

This sequence joins TRBV3-1 (or the pseudogene TRBV3-2) and TRBJ2-3, with D maybe TRBD2 (5 bases). Germline V gene lookup returns CDR1 LGHDT and CDR2 YNNKEL (reference sequence). This CDR3 has 15 amino acids. Trimming removed 3 bases at V and 0 bases at J, with 10 bases between. The CDR3 nucleotides read TGTGCCAGCAGCCAGCCAGGAGGAAGCACAGATACGCAGTATTTT. Its protein product is CASSQPGGSTDTQYF.

This clone occurred a few times. The rearrangement joins TRBV7-2 to TRBJ2-3, with a tentative D call TRBD2 (6 bases). The V end was cut by 5 bases, the J end by 11 bases, with 20 bases between. The CDR3 runs to 14 residues. Germline assignment: CDR1 SGHTA and CDR2 FQGNSA. Here the CDR3 DNA reads TGTGCCAGCAGCCCAGGAGGGCTTTTTATCGGGCAGTATTTT. Its protein product is CASSPGGLFIGQYF. Full variable domain (missing parts from reference TRBV7-2 and TRBJ2-3): GAGVSQSPSNKVTEKGKDVELRCDPISGHTALYWYRQSLGQGLEFLIYFQGNSAPDKSGLPSDRFSAERTGGSVSTLTIQRTQQEDSAVYLCASSPGGLFIGQYFGPGTRLTVL.

The chain recombines TRBV6-5 with TRBJ1-1; 7 bases line up with TRBD1. V trimming: 5 bases; J trimming: 1 base; junction bases outside the gene matches: 7. Germline assignment: CDR1 MNHEY and CDR2 SVGAGI. This CDR3 has 15 amino acids. The CDR3 is CASSHTGVENTEAFF. The CDR3 DNA reads TGTGCCAGCAGTCATACAGGGGTAGAGAACACTGAAGCTTTCTTT.

V is TRBV4-1 and J is TRBJ1-4; D unclear. Between the trimmed V and J ends, which lost 3 bases and 4 bases, there was a span of 15 bases. CDR1 MGHRA and CDR2 YSYEKL come from the germline V gene. This CDR3 is built from 16 residues. The CDR3 loop reads CASSQGIPGLNEKLFF. The CDR3 DNA is TGCGCCAGCAGCCAGGGAATTCCAGGCCTTAATGAAAAACTGTTTTTT.

The chain carries TRBV6-6 and TRBJ1-4; 7 bases line up with TRBD1. The germline V gene encodes CDR1 MNHNY and CDR2 SVGAGI (reference sequence). V dropped 5 bases and J dropped 0; count of bases not matched to a gene: 0. CDR3 length equals 14 residues. This CDR3 reads CASSTGATNEKLFF. The CDR3 DNA reads as TGTGCCAGCAGTACAGGGGCAACTAATGAAAAACTGTTTTTT.

CDR3 loop: CASSILGTSQSTDTQYF. The CDR3 bases are TGTGCCAGCAGCATACTTGGGACTAGCCAAAGCACAGATACGCAGTATTTT. V usage is TRBV27 and J usage is TRBJ2-3; TRBD2 agrees at 9 bases. V was clipped by 6 bases and J by 0 bases; unmatched bases: 10. The germline V gene has CDR1 MNHEY and CDR2 SMNVEV (reference sequence). CDR3 length equals 17 residues.

V gene TRBV13 combines with J gene TRBJ1-1; 7 bases are shared with TRBD1. CDR1 PRHDT and CDR2 FYEKMQ come from the germline V gene (reference sequence). The CDR3 has 17 residues. V lost 5 bases, J lost 1 base, and 13 bases stayed unmatched. The DNA of the CDR3 is TGTGCCAGCAGCCCGAGACAGGGATGGGGAAGGAACACTGAAGCTTTCTTT. This sequence encodes CASSPRQGWGRNTEAFF.

CDR3 DNA: TGCGCCAGCAGCTGGGGCAGTCCCTTGGGGGTGGACGAGCAGTACTTC. It yields the protein CASSWGSPLGVDEQYF. The chain has TRBV5-1 and TRBJ2-7; D tentatively fits TRBD1 or TRBD2 (5 bases each). The CDR3 is 16 residues long. Germline V gives CDR1 SGHRS, CDR2 YFSETQ. The germline V and J ends were trimmed by 3 bases and 5 bases, with 21 bases remaining between them.